These T cell receptor beta chains were read from a single sample in a study of shared clonotypes between healthy human individuals. The repertoire was sequenced with immunoSEQ multiplex PCR; TCRdb's copy has only in-frame clones and lacks some. The table records just over 2,000,000 clones, roughly 94% of them present only once. The sequenced sample consisted of naive CD4+ T cells sorted from blood. These receptors were collected from a man between 18 and 29 years old in good health. The CDR3 runs from the conserved cysteine through the conserved F or W. The D gene is left open where the match is weak. Part of the rows lack a size; the others show once, few, many or a class for expanded clones.

clone_size,d_call,j_call,v_call,cdr3_nt,cdr3_aa
-,-,TRBJ2-1,TRBV2,TGTGCCAGCAGATTACCGCCGGCTAATGAGCAGTTCTTC,CASRLPPANEQFF
-,-,TRBJ2-5,TRBV7-2,TGTGCCAGCAGCTCCTCAGTGGAGACCCAGTACTTC,CASSSSVETQYF
-,TRBD1,TRBJ2-7,TRBV6-1,TGTGCCAGCAGTGAGCTCCTACAGGGCAAGGGGGCTCGCGAGCAGTACTTC,CASSELLQGKGAREQYF
-,-,TRBJ1-2,TRBV6-4,TGTGCCAGCAGTCCCCCACGAGGATCAAGGTTGACCTATGGCTACACCTTC,CASSPPRGSRLTYGYTF
-,TRBD1,TRBJ2-1,TRBV6-1,TGTGCCATCGACAGGGAGTTGTCGAATGAGCAGTTCTTC,CAIDRELSNEQFF
-,TRBD2,TRBJ2-7,TRBV6-1,TGTGCCAGCAGTGAAAGGTCGCTAGCGGGAGGCGAGCAGTACTTC,CASSERSLAGGEQYF
-,TRBD1,TRBJ1-4,TRBV2,TGTGCCAGCAGAGCGGGACCCACAGGGGCAGGAGAAAAACTGTTTTTT,CASRAGPTGAGEKLFF
-,-,TRBJ1-6,TRBV7-9,TGTGCCAGCAGCTCCAAGTCGTCACCAGTTAATTCACCCCTCCACTTT,CASSSKSSPVNSPLHF
-,TRBD2,TRBJ2-1,TRBV7-2,TGTGCCAGCAGCTTAGTAGGCGGGGGGGCCTACAATGAGCAGTTCTTC,CASSLVGGGAYNEQFF
-,-,TRBJ2-7,TRBV6-1,TGTGCCAGCCTACTACAGGGAGGAGGGCAGTACTTC,CASLLQGGGQYF
-,TRBD1,TRBJ1-4,TRBV6-5,TGTGCCAGCCGACAGGGCAAGGTTGAAAAACTGTTTTTT,CASRQGKVEKLFF
-,-,TRBJ1-2,TRBV5-5,TGTGCCAGCGGTACATTCTCGCGAAAGACCTATGGCTACACCTTC,CASGTFSRKTYGYTF
once,-,TRBJ2-7,TRBV28,TGTGCCAGCAGGGGGACGGTGTACGAGCAGTACTTC,CASRGTVYEQYF
-,TRBD1,TRBJ1-6,TRBV7-9,TGTGCCAGCAGCCCTGGGGACAGGGCTAATTCACCCCTCCACTTT,CASSPGDRANSPLHF
once,TRBD1,TRBJ2-1,TRBV5-1,TGCGCCAGCAGCTGGGGACAGGGTGGAAATGAGCAGTTCTTC,CASSWGQGGNEQFF
once,-,TRBJ1-1,TRBV19,TGTGCCAGTAGGCCACAGGGTAGGAACACTGAAGCTTTCTTT,CASRPQGRNTEAFF
-,-,TRBJ2-5,TRBV2,TGTGCCAGCAGCGTATTGGGTAAAGAGACCCAGTACTTC,CASSVLGKETQYF
-,-,TRBJ2-1,TRBV6-6,TGTGCCAGCAGAAACGGGATTACCAATGAGCAGTTCTTC,CASRNGITNEQFF